Listed below are T cell receptor beta chains from one sample, sequenced in a study of blood T cell repertoires in COVID-19. Here immunoSEQ multiplex PCR was the method, and the copy in TCRdb shows in-frame clones only, minus some. The data contain 36,000 or so clones, 88% of them singletons. The material sequenced was peripheral blood. The receptors stem from a woman in her 70s with active COVID-19. The CDR3 runs from the conserved cysteine through the conserved F or W. The D gene is left open where the match is weak. Expanded clones get a size class; other rows say once, few or many, or leave the size out.

D gene | clone size | J gene | V gene | CDR3 protein | CDR3 DNA
- | - | TRBJ2-7 | TRBV30 | CAWSVLGRDYEQYF | TGTGCCTGGAGTGTACTCGGGCGGGACTACGAGCAGTACTTC
- | - | TRBJ1-3 | TRBV28 | CASSLPLGSGNTIYF | TGTGCCAGCAGTTTACCCCTAGGCTCTGGAAACACCATATATTTT
- | - | TRBJ2-1 | TRBV24-1 | CAPYYNEQFF | TGTGCCCCGTACTACAATGAGCAGTTCTTC
- | - | TRBJ2-5 | TRBV7-9 | CASSLAKGLPVLETQYF | TGTGCCAGCAGCTTAGCGAAGGGACTGCCTGTTCTAGAGACCCAGTACTTC
TRBD2 | - | TRBJ2-3 | TRBV6-1 | CASSVISGGPTDTQYF | TGTGCCAGCAGTGTAATTAGCGGGGGCCCCACAGATACGCAGTATTTT
- | - | TRBJ2-7 | TRBV7-6 | CASRALGGREQYF | TGTGCCAGCAGAGCGCTCGGTGGCCGCGAGCAGTACTTC
TRBD1 | - | TRBJ2-7 | TRBV2 | CASRGTGSAYEQYF | TGTGCCAGCAGGGGGACAGGGAGCGCCTACGAGCAGTACTTC
TRBD2 | once | TRBJ2-3 | TRBV19 | CASNDQRGGDTQYF | TGTGCCAGTAATGACCAGCGGGGGGGCGATACGCAGTATTTT
- | - | TRBJ2-1 | TRBV2 | CASTYLEGNEQFF | TGTGCCAGCACTTATTTGGAGGGCAATGAGCAGTTCTTC
TRBD2 | - | TRBJ2-5 | TRBV4-1 | CASSQGASLAGETQYF | TGCGCCAGCAGCCAAGGGGCTTCGCTAGCGGGGGAGACCCAGTACTTC
- | - | TRBJ1-1 | TRBV11-2 | CASSLVGFTGEAFF | TGTGCCAGCAGCTTAGTTGGGTTTACAGGGGAAGCTTTCTTT
- | - | TRBJ2-1 | TRBV5-4 | CASSLVGTSYNEQFF | TGTGCCAGCAGCTTGGTAGGGACTTCGTACAATGAGCAGTTCTTC
- | - | TRBJ2-7 | TRBV6-1 | CASSEPGDQQYF | TGTGCCAGCAGTGAACCCGGGGATCAGCAGTACTTC
- | once | TRBJ1-1 | TRBV25-1 | CASSDPGQKLTEAFF | TGTGCCAGCAGTGACCCCGGACAGAAGCTTACTGAAGCTTTCTTT
- | - | TRBJ1-3 | TRBV5-1 | CASSLEATGLRNTIYF | TGCGCCAGCAGCTTGGAAGCCACAGGGTTAAGAAACACCATATATTTT
- | - | TRBJ2-6 | TRBV11-3 | CASSLGGTGANVLTF | TGTGCCAGCAGCTTAGGGGGGACAGGGGCCAACGTCCTGACTTTC
- | - | TRBJ1-1 | TRBV6-2/TRBV6-3 | CASSLGPLREMNTEAFF | TGTGCCAGCAGCCTAGGGCCCCTTCGGGAAATGAACACTGAAGCTTTCTTT
- | - | TRBJ1-1 | TRBV19 | CASSIGGLLNTEAFF | TGTGCCAGTAGTATAGGGGGGCTTCTGAACACTGAAGCTTTCTTT
TRBD1 | - | TRBJ2-5 | TRBV5-4 | CASSFPTGGPETQYF | TGTGCCAGCAGCTTTCCAACAGGGGGACCGGAGACCCAGTACTTC
TRBD1 | - | TRBJ2-2 | TRBV10-1 | CASSEGGTGDAGELFF | TGCGCCAGCAGTGAAGGCGGGACAGGGGATGCCGGGGAGCTGTTTTTT
- | - | TRBJ1-6 | TRBV7-2 | CASSLALSRSPLHF | TGTGCCAGCAGCTTAGCACTCTCTCGTTCACCCCTCCACTTT
- | - | TRBJ1-1 | TRBV27 | CASSVHRDPRADTEAFF | TGTGCCAGCAGTGTCCACAGGGACCCGCGCGCGGACACTGAAGCTTTCTTT
- | - | TRBJ2-3 | TRBV19 | CASSVRNTQYF | TGTGCCAGTTCAGTGAGGAATACGCAGTATTTT
- | - | TRBJ1-1 | TRBV30 | CAWSPSFAGNTDAFF | TGTGCCTGGAGTCCCTCATTTGCGGGGAACACTGATGCTTTCTTT
- | once | TRBJ1-5 | TRBV29-1 | CSVIFGNQPQHF | TGCAGCGTTATATTCGGCAATCAGCCCCAGCATTTT
TRBD2 | - | TRBJ2-3 | TRBV10-3 | CAIRGGGLAGGTDTQYF | TGTGCCATCAGGGGGGGAGGGCTAGCGGGAGGAACAGATACGCAGTATTTT
TRBD1 | - | TRBJ1-6 | TRBV6-4 | CASSDSAGGYSPLHF | TGTGCCAGCAGTGACTCGGCAGGGGGTTATTCACCCCTCCACTTT
TRBD2 | - | TRBJ2-3 | TRBV15 | CATATGTSGGSTDTQYF | TGTGCCACGGCAACCGGGACTAGCGGGGGGAGCACAGATACGCAGTATTTT
- | - | TRBJ2-3 | TRBV5-1 | CASSSRGDADTQYF | TGCGCCAGCAGCTCCAGGGGAGACGCAGATACGCAGTATTTT
TRBD2 | - | TRBJ2-3 | TRBV3-1/TRBV3-2 | CASSQLGLAGGSTDTQYF | TGTGCCAGCAGCCAACTTGGACTAGCGGGGGGTAGCACAGATACGCAGTATTTT
- | - | TRBJ1-1 | TRBV9 | CASSVDMRQNTEAFF | TGTGCCAGCAGCGTAGATATGCGACAGAACACTGAAGCTTTCTTT
- | - | TRBJ2-1 | TRBV29-1 | CSVGGGSSYNEQFF | TGCAGCGTTGGGGGAGGAAGCTCCTACAATGAGCAGTTCTTC
TRBD2 | - | TRBJ2-7 | TRBV6-5 | CASGVSGKPYEQYF | TGTGCCAGCGGAGTTAGCGGGAAGCCCTACGAGCAGTACTTC
- | - | TRBJ2-7 | TRBV4-2 | CASSAGGWEDSYEQYF | TGTGCCAGCAGCGCAGGGGGGTGGGAGGACTCCTACGAGCAGTACTTC
- | - | TRBJ2-1 | TRBV6-5 | CATTTGNAGSAEQFF | TGTGCCACGACAACAGGGAATGCGGGTAGCGCTGAGCAGTTCTTC
TRBD2 | - | TRBJ2-2 | TRBV9 | CASSPGGAPNTGELFF | TGTGCCAGCAGCCCCGGGGGGGCCCCGAACACCGGGGAGCTGTTTTTT
TRBD2 | - | TRBJ2-3 | TRBV5-1 | CASSSYSGGAPDTQYF | TGCGCCAGCAGCTCCTATAGCGGGGGGGCCCCAGATACGCAGTATTTT
TRBD1 | - | TRBJ1-5 | TRBV5-1 | CASSLQGARNQPQHF | TGCGCCAGCAGCCTCCAGGGGGCGAGGAATCAGCCCCAGCATTTT
- | few | TRBJ1-1 | TRBV5-6 | CASSPSGANTEAFF | TGTGCCAGCAGCCCTTCAGGGGCGAACACTGAAGCTTTCTTT
- | - | TRBJ1-1 | TRBV7-9 | CASSLLEIRKAFF | TGTGCCAGCAGCTTACTAGAGATTAGGAAAGCTTTCTTT
TRBD2 | - | TRBJ2-1 | TRBV6-6 | CAIASGGATAEQFF | TGTGCCATCGCCAGCGGGGGGGCAACGGCTGAGCAGTTCTTC
TRBD2 | - | TRBJ2-1 | TRBV10-2 | CASSLSSGGNEQFF | TGCGCCAGCAGTCTCTCTAGCGGGGGGAATGAGCAGTTCTTC
TRBD2 | - | TRBJ2-2 | TRBV12-3/TRBV12-4 | CAAGGGNTGELFF | TGTGCCGCGGGGGGCGGGAACACCGGGGAGCTGTTTTTT
TRBD1 | - | TRBJ1-1 | TRBV9 | CASSPYSDRGVNVRTEAFF | TGTGCCAGCAGCCCTTATTCCGACAGGGGAGTAAACGTACGGACTGAAGCTTTCTTT
- | medium-sized | TRBJ1-2 | TRBV4-1 | CASSQGRAHGYTF | TGCGCCAGCAGCCAAGGCAGGGCTCATGGCTACACCTTC
- | - | TRBJ1-1 | TRBV7-6 | CASSTTRGQTEAFF | TGTGCCAGCAGCACAACAAGGGGCCAAACTGAAGCTTTCTTT
- | - | TRBJ1-4 | TRBV7-2 | CASSPFPNEKLFF | TGTGCCAGCAGCCCGTTCCCCAATGAGAAACTGTTTTTT
- | - | TRBJ2-7 | TRBV5-1 | CASSPEPSSGYEQYF | TGCGCCAGCAGCCCGGAGCCGAGCTCTGGCTACGAGCAGTACTTC
- | - | TRBJ2-7 | TRBV28 | CASRSPTRPYEQYF | TGTGCCAGCAGATCCCCGACAAGACCCTACGAGCAGTACTTC
- | - | TRBJ2-3 | TRBV11-1 | CASSLARGDTQYF | TGTGCCAGCAGCTTAGCGCGGGGAGATACGCAGTATTTT
- | - | TRBJ2-7 | TRBV6-5 | CASGSGGNLYEQYF | TGTGCCAGCGGATCAGGGGGGAACCTCTACGAGCAGTACTTC
TRBD2 | - | TRBJ2-2 | TRBV7-8 | CASSLVAGNTGELFF | TGTGCCAGCAGCTTAGTAGCGGGGAACACCGGGGAGCTGTTTTTT
TRBD1 | - | TRBJ1-1 | TRBV5-1 | CASSPGQGNEAFF | TGCGCCAGCAGCCCCGGACAGGGCAATGAAGCTTTCTTT
TRBD1 | - | TRBJ2-1 | TRBV13 | CASRPRGSLYNEQFF | TGTGCCAGCAGACCCAGGGGGTCCCTGTACAATGAGCAGTTCTTC
TRBD2 | - | TRBJ2-3 | TRBV15 | CATSRTLAALTDTQYF | TGTGCCACCAGCAGAACACTAGCGGCCCTCACAGATACGCAGTATTTT
TRBD2 | - | TRBJ2-3 | TRBV9 | CASSVGLAPDTQYF | TGTGCCAGCAGCGTAGGACTAGCGCCAGATACGCAGTATTTT
- | - | TRBJ2-7 | TRBV4-3 | CASSQAGGEAYEQYF | TGCGCCAGCAGCCAAGCGGGCGGGGAGGCCTACGAGCAGTACTTC
- | - | TRBJ2-5 | TRBV5-5 | CASSSVNLLTVQETQYF | TGTGCCAGCAGCTCCGTTAACCTCTTGACAGTCCAAGAGACCCAGTACTTC
- | - | TRBJ1-1 | TRBV5-8 | CASSGGDRWKAFF | TGTGCCAGCAGCGGGGGAGACAGGTGGAAAGCTTTCTTT